The 8 T cell receptor beta chains reported below all come from one sample, sequenced in a study of cytomegalovirus exposure and HLA in healthy donors (dated by TCRdb to about 2017). The library was built by means of the immunoSEQ multiplex PCR assay. For the multiplex PCR, a mixture combining 60 forward primers for TCR Vbeta segments and 13 reverse primers for TCR Jbeta segments was used. Not all clones reach the TCRdb copy of this immuneACCESS table, which keeps in-frame sequences only. Checked studies attribute under half of the gap to unresolved V genes and leave the rest unexplained. In this sample the table shows about 110,000 clones, 74% of which occur a single time. Of the sample, around 2.5% falls within the top ten clones. Specimen: PBMCs. These receptors originate from a man between 50 and 59 years old in good health and CMV-seropositive.

V is TRBV27 and J is TRBJ1-2; tentatively, D is TRBD1 (6 bases). Germline CDR1 reads MNHEY; CDR2 reads SMNVEV (reference sequence). The CDR3 has 13 amino acids. V lost 6 bases and J lost 6, with 14 bases in between. CDR3 DNA: TGTGCCAGCAGGATCAACAGGGACCATGGCTACACCTTC. Its translation is CASRINRDHGYTF.

This clone came up a few times. The rearrangement joins TRBV10-1 to TRBJ2-1, with 7 bases aligning to TRBD2. The CDR3 is 15 amino acids. The germline CDR1 and CDR2 sequences are WNHNN and SYGVQD (reference sequence). After removal of 0 bases from V and 4 bases from J, the junction contained 3 bases not matched to a gene. CDR3 amino acids: CASSESPSGYNEQFF. CDR3 in DNA: TGCGCCAGCAGTGAGTCACCTAGCGGATACAATGAGCAGTTCTTC.

The CDR3 reads CATSTQVNTEAFF. The CDR3 coding sequence is TGTGCCACCAGCACCCAGGTGAACACTGAAGCTTTCTTT. The gene calls are TRBV15 and TRBJ1-1; D is unresolved. Germline V gene sequence: CDR1 LNHNV, CDR2 YYDKDF (reference sequence). CDR3 length: 13 amino acids. Trimming stripped 4 bases from V and 0 bases from J, with 6 bases between. Variable domain in full (rest from reference TRBV15 and TRBJ1-1): DAMVIQNPRYQVTQFGKPVTLSCSQTLNHNVMYWYQQKSSQAPKLLFHYYDKDFNNEADTPDNFQSRRPNTSFCFLDIRSPGLGDTAMYLCATSTQVNTEAFFGQGTRLTVV.

This clone is a singleton in its sample. The rearrangement links TRBV11-2 to TRBJ2-3; tentatively, D is TRBD2 (6 bases). Germline V CDR1 and CDR2: SGHAT, FQNNGV. V lost 4 bases and J 3 bases, leaving 17 bases between the germline ends. CDR3 size: 16 residues. This chain's CDR3 is CASSWVRGSVTDTQYF. CDR3 coding DNA: TGTGCCAGCAGCTGGGTGCGGGGTAGCGTAACAGATACGCAGTATTTT.

This sequence joins TRBV5-6 and TRBJ2-1; 8 bases are shared with TRBD2. V gave up 1 base and J gave up 0 bases; unmatched junction bases: 6. This CDR3 comprises 17 residues. Germline CDR1 is SGHDT and CDR2 is YYEEEE. The CDR3: CASSLFSGSSSYNEQFF. CDR3 nucleotides: TGTGCCAGCAGCTTGTTCAGCGGGAGCTCCTCCTACAATGAGCAGTTCTTC. The full variable domain, with the rest looked up from reference TRBV5-6 and TRBJ2-1, is DAGVTQSPTHLIKTRGQQVTLRCSPKSGHDTVSWYQQALGQGPQFIFQYYEEEERQRGNFPDRFSGHQFPNYSSELNVNALLLGDSALYLCASSLFSGSSSYNEQFFGPGTRLTVL.

This chain connects TRBV5-4 to TRBJ1-4; D not certain. Germline V gene lookup returns CDR1 SGHNT and CDR2 YYREEE (reference sequence). V was shortened by 0 bases and J by 2 bases, with 5 bases between the two germline ends. The CDR3 is 14 residues long. CDR3 loop: CASSLDGTNEKLFF. CDR3 coding DNA: TGTGCCAGCAGCTTGGACGGGACTAATGAAAAACTGTTTTTT.

The chain couples TRBV11-2 to TRBJ1-5; a weak D match, TRBD1 (6 bases). Germline CDR1 and CDR2: SGHAT and FQNNGV. CDR3 length equals 13 residues. With 5 bases removed from V and 7 bases from J, the gap between germline ends came to 12 bases. The CDR3 DNA follows: TGTGCCAGCAGCGCAGGGGATTACCAGCCCCAGCATTTT. Protein: CASSAGDYQPQHF.

This chain joins TRBV19 and TRBJ1-1; TRBD1 agrees at 7 bases. CDR3 length: 14 residues. With V trimmed by 7 bases and J by 4 bases, 9 bases remained unmatched. Germline CDR1 and CDR2: LNHDA and SQIVND (reference sequence). CDR3 amino acids: CASTLGQVGTEAFF. CDR3 nucleotides: TGTGCCAGTACCCTAGGACAGGTGGGCACTGAAGCTTTCTTT.